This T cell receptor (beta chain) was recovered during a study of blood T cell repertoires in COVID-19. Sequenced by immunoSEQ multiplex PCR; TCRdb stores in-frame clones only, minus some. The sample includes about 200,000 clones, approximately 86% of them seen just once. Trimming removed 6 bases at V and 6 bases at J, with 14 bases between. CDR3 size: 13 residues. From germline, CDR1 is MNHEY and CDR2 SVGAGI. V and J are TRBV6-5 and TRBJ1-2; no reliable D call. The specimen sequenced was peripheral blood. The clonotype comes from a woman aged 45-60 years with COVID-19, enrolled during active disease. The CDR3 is CASRRSGADGYTF. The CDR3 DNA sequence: TGTGCCAGCAGGAGGTCGGGAGCCGATGGCTACACCTTC.